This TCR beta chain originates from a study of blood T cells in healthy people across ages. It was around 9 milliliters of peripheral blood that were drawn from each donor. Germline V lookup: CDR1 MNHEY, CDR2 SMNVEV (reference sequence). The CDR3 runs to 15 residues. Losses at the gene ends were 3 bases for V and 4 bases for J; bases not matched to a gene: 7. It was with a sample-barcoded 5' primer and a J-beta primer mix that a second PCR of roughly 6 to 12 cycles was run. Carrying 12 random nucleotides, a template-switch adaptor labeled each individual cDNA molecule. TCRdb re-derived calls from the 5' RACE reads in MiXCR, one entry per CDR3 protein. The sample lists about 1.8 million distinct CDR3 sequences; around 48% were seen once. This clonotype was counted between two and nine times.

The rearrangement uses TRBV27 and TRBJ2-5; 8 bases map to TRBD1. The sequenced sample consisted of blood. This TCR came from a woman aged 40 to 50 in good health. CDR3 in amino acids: CASSLRRTGLETQYF. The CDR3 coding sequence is TGTGCCAGCAGTTTGCGGAGGACAGGGTTAGAGACCCAGTACTTC.